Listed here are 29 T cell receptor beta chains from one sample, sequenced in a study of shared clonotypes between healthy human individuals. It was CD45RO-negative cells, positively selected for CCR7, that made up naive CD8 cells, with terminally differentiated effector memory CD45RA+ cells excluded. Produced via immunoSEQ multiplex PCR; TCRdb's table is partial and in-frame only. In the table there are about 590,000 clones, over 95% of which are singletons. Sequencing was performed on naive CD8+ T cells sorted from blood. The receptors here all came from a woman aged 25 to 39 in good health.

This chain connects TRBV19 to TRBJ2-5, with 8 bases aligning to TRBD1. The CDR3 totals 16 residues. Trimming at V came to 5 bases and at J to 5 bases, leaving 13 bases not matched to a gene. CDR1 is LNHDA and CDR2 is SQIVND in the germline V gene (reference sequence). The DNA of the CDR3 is TGTGCCAGTAGTGCAACACAGGGGGACTTAGGCGAGACCCAGTACTTC. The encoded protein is CASSATQGDLGETQYF.

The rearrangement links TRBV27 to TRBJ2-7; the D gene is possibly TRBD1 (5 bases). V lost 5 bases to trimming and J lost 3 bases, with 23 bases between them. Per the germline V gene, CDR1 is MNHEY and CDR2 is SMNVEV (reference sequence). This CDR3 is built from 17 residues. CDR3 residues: CASSRGIGSPRFYEQYF. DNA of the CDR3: TGTGCCAGCAGTAGGGGCATAGGCTCGCCGCGATTCTACGAGCAGTACTTC.

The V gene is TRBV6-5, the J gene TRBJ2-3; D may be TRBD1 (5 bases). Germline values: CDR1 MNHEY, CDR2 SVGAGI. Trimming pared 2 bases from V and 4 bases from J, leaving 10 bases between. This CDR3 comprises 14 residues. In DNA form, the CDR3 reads TGTGCCAGCAGTTACGACAGCCCCCCAGATACGCAGTATTTT. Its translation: CASSYDSPPDTQYF.

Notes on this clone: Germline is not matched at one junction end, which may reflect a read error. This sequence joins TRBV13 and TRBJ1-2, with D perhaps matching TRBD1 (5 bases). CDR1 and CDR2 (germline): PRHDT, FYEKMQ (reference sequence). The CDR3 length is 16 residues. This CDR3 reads CASGFSLDRANYGYTF. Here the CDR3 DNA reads TGTGCCAGCGGCTTTTCTCTAGACAGAGCTAACTATGGCTACACCTTC. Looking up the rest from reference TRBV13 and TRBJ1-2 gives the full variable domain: AAGVIQSPRHLIKEKRETATLKCYPIPRHDTVYWYQQGPGQDPQFLISFYEKMQSDKGSIPDRFSAQQFSDYHSELNMSSLELGDSALYFCASGFSLDRANYGYTFGSGTRLTVV.

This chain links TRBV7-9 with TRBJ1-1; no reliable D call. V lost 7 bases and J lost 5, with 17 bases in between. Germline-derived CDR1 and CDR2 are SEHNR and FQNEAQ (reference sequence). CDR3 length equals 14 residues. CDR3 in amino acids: CASNPRAGGTEAFF. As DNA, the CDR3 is TGTGCCAGCAACCCGCGGGCAGGCGGGACTGAAGCTTTCTTT.

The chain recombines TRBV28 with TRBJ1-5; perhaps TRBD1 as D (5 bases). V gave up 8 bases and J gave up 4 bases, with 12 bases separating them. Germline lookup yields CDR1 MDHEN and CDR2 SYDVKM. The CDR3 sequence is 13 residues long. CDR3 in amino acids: CASYDSPNQPQHF. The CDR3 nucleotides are TGTGCCAGCTATGACAGCCCGAATCAGCCCCAGCATTTT. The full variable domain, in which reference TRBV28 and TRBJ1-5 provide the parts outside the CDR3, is DVKVTQSSRYLVKRTGEKVFLECVQDMDHENMFWYRQDPGLGLRLIYFSYDVKMKEKGDIPEGYSVSREKKERFSLILESASTNQTSMYLCASYDSPNQPQHFGDGTRLSIL.

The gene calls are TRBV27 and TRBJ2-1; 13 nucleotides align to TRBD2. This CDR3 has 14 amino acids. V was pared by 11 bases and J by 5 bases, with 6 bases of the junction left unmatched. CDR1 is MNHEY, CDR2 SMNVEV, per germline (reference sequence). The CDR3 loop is CASGLAGVNNEQFF. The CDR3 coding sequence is TGTGCCTCCGGACTAGCGGGAGTAAACAATGAGCAGTTCTTC.

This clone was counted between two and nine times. As DNA, the CDR3 is TGTGCCATCAGGACAGGGCCTTTCGGCTACACCTTC. Its protein product is CAIRTGPFGYTF. The chain combines TRBV27 with TRBJ1-2; 8 bases match TRBD1. With 10 bases clipped from V and 8 bases from J, the junction kept 9 bases outside the gene matches. Germline CDR1 MNHEY, CDR2 SMNVEV (reference sequence). This CDR3 is 12 amino acids long.

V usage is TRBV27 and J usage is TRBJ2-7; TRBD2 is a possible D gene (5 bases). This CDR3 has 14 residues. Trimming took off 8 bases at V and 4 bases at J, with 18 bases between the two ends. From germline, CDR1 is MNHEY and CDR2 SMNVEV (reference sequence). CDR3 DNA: TGTGCCAGCGGATACGTGGGGAGTGTTTACGAGCAGTACTTC. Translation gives CASGYVGSVYEQYF.

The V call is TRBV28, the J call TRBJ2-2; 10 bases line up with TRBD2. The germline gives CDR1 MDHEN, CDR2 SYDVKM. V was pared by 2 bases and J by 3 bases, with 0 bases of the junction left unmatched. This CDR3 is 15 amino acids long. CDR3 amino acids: CASSLTSGDTGELFF. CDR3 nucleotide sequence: TGTGCCAGCAGTTTAACTAGCGGGGACACCGGGGAGCTGTTTTTT.

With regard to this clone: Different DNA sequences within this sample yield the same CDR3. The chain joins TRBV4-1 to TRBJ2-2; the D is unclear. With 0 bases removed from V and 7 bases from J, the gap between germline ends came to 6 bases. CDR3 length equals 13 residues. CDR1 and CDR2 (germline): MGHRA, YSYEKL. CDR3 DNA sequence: TGCGCCAGCAGCCAAGAGGGTGTCGGGGAGCTGTTTTTT. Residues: CASSQEGVGELFF.

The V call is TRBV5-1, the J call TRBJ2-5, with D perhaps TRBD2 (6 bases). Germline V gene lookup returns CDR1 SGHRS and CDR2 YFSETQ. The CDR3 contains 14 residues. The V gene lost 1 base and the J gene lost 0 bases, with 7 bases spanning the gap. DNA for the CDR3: TGCGCCAGCAGCTTGTGGAGGGACCAAGAGACCCAGTACTTC. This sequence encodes CASSLWRDQETQYF.

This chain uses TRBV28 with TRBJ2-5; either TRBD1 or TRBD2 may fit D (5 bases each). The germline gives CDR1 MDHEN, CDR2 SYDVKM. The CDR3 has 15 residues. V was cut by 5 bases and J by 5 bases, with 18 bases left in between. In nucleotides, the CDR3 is TGTGCCAGCAGTCCCCCCCCCTGGGGGATGGAGACCCAGTACTTC. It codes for CASSPPPWGMETQYF.

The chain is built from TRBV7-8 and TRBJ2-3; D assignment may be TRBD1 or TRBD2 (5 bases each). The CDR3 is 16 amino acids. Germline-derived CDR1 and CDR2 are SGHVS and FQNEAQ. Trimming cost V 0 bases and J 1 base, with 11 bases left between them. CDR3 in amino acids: CASSLAWGRGTDTQYF. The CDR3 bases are TGTGCCAGCAGCTTAGCGTGGGGACGGGGCACAGATACGCAGTATTTT.

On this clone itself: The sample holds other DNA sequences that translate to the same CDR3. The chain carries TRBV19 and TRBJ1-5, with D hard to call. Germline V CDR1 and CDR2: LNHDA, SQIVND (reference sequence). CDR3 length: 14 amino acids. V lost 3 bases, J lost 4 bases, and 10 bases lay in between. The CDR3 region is CASSIWGGNQPQHF. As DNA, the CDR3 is TGTGCCAGTAGTATTTGGGGTGGGAATCAGCCCCAGCATTTT.

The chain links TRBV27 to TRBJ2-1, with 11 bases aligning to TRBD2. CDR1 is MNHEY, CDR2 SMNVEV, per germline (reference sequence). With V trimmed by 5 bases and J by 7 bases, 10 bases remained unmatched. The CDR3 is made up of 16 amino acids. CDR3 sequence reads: CASSPRLAGMFNEQFF. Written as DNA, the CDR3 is TGTGCCAGCAGTCCAAGACTAGCGGGGATGTTTAATGAGCAGTTCTTC.

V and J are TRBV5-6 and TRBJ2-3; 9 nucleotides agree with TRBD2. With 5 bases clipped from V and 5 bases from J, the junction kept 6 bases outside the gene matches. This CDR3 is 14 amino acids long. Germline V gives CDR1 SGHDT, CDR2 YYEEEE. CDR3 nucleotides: TGTGCCAGCAGTTTAGCGGGAGCGAGAGATACGCAGTATTTT. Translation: CASSLAGARDTQYF.

The CDR3 region is CASSVDLSGTEAFF. CDR3 nucleotides: TGTGCCAGCAGCGTAGACCTAAGCGGCACTGAAGCTTTCTTT. This chain uses TRBV9 with TRBJ1-1; D gene unclear. The CDR3 has 14 amino acids. The V end was cut by 0 bases, the J end by 4 bases, with 10 bases between. The germline V gene has CDR1 SGDLS and CDR2 YYNGEE.

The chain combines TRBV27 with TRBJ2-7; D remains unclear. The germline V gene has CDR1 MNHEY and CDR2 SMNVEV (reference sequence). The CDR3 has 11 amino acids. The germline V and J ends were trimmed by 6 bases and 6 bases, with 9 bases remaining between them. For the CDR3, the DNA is TGTGCCAGCAGGCCCTGTTGCGAGCAGTACTTC. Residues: CASRPCCEQYF.

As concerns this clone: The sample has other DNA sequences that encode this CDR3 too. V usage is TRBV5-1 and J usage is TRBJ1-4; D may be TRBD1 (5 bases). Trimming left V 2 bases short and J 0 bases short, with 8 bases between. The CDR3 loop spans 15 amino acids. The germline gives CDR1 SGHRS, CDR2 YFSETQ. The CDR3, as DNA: TGCGCCAGCAGCTTAGACAGTGCAACTAATGAAAAACTGTTTTTT. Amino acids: CASSLDSATNEKLFF.

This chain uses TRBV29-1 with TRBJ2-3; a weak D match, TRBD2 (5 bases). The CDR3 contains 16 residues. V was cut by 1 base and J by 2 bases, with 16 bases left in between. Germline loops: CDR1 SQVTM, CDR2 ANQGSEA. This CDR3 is CSVEGFGDGITDTQYF. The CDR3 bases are TGCAGCGTTGAAGGCTTTGGAGACGGGATCACAGATACGCAGTATTTT.

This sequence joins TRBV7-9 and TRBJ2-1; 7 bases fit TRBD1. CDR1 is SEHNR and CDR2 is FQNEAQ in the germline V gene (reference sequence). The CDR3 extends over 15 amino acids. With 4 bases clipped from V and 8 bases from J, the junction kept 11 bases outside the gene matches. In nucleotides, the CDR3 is TGTGCCAGCAGCTACGGACAGGCCTCATCCCATGAGCAGTTCTTC. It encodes CASSYGQASSHEQFF.

CDR3 amino acids: CASSLLADRVQETQYF. The CDR3 nucleotides read TGTGCCAGCAGTTTATTAGCTGACAGAGTACAAGAGACCCAGTACTTC. This chain uses TRBV27 with TRBJ2-5, with a possible D match to TRBD1 (5 bases). The CDR3 consists of 16 residues. CDR1 and CDR2 from the germline V gene are MNHEY and SMNVEV (reference sequence). Deletions cut 1 base from V and 2 bases from J, with 14 bases between.

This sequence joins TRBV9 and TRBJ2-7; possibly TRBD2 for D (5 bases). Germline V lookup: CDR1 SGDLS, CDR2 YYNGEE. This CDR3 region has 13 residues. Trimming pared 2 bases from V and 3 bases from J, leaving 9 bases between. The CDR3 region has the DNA TGTGCCAGCAGCGTGAACAGCGGCTACGAGCAGTACTTC. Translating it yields CASSVNSGYEQYF. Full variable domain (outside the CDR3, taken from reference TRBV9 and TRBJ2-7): DSGVTQTPKHLITATGQRVTLRCSPRSGDLSVYWYQQSLDQGLQFLIQYYNGEERAKGNILERFSAQQFPDLHSELNLSSLELGDSALYFCASSVNSGYEQYFGPGTRLTVT.

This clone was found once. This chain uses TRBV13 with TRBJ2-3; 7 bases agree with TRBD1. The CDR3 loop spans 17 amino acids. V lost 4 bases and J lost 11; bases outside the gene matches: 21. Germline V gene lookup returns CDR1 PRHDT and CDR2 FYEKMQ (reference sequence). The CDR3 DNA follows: TGTGCCAGCAGCTGGAGAGGATCCGGGACAGAAAGAAAGAAGCAGTATTTT. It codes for CASSWRGSGTERKKQYF.

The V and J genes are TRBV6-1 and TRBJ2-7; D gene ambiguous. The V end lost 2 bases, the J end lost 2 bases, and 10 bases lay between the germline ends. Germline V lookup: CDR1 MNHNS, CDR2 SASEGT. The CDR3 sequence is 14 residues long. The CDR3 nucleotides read TGTGCCAGCAGTGAATTCCGCAAGGCCTACGAGCAGTACTTC. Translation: CASSEFRKAYEQYF.

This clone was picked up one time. CDR3 amino acids: CSAALGDRDHYGYTF. The CDR3 DNA reads as TGCAGCGCCGCGCTGGGGGACAGGGATCACTATGGCTACACCTTC. The rearrangement joins TRBV29-1 to TRBJ1-2; TRBD1 agrees at 9 bases. The CDR3 length is 15 residues. The ends lost 7 bases at V and 3 bases at J; junction bases unmatched: 12. Looked up from germline, CDR1 is SQVTM and CDR2 is ANQGSEA. The variable domain in full, with the rest retrieved from reference TRBV29-1 and TRBJ1-2, is SAVISQKPSRDICQRGTSLTIQCQVDSQVTMMFWYRQQPGQSLTLIATANQGSEATYESGFVIDKFPISRPNLTFSTLTVSNMSPEDSSIYLCSAALGDRDHYGYTFGSGTRLTVV.

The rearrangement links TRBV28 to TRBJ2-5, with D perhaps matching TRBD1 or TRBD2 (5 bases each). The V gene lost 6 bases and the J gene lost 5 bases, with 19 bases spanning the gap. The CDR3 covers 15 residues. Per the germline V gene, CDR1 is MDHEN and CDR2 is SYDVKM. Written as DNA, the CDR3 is TGTGCCAGCAGCACCCCCCCCGGGGCCTGGGAGACCCAGTACTTC. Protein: CASSTPPGAWETQYF.

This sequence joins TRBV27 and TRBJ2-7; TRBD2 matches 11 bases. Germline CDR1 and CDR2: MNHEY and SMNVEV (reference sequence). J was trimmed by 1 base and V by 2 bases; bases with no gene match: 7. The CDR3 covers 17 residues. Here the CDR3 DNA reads TGTGCCAGCAGTTTACCGACAGGGACTAGCGGTTCCTACGAGCAGTACTTC. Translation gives CASSLPTGTSGSYEQYF.